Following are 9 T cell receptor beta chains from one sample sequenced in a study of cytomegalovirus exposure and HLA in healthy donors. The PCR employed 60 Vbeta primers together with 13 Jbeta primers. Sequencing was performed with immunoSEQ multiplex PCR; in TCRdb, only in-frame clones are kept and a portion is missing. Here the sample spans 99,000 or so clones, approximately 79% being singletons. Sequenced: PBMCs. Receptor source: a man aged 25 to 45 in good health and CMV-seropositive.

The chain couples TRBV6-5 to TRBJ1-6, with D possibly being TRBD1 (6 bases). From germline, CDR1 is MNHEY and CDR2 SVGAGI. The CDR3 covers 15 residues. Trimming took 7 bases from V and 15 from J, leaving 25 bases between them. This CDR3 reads CASTYSPQGPRGLHF. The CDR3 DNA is TGTGCCAGCACCTACTCACCGCAGGGGCCCCGGGGCCTCCACTTT.

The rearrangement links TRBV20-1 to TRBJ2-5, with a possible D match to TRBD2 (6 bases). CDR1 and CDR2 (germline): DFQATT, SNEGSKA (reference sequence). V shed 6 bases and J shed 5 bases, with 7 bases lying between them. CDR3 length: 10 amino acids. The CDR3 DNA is TGCAGTGCGGAGGGCGAGACCCAGTACTTC. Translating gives CSAEGETQYF.

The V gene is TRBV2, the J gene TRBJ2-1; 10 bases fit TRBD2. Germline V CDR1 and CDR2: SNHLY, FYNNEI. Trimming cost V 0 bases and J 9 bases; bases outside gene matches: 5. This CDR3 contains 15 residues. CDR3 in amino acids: CASSEASGGEGEQFF. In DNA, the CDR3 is TGTGCCAGCAGTGAAGCGAGCGGGGGGGAGGGTGAGCAGTTCTTC. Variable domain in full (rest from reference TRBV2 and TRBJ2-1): EPEVTQTPSHQVTQMGQEVILRCVPISNHLYFYWYRQILGQKVEFLVSFYNNEISEKSEIFDDQFSVERPDGSNFTLKIRSTKLEDSAMYFCASSEASGGEGEQFFGPGTRLTVL.

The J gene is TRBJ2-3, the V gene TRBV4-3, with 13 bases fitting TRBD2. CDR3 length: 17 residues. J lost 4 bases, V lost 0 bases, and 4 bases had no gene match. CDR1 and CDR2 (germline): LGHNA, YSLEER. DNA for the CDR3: TGCGCCAGCAGCCAAGACACTAGCGGGGGGGTAGCAGATACGCAGTATTTT. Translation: CASSQDTSGGVADTQYF.

DNA for the CDR3: TGTGCCAGCGGGGAGGACTCTGGGGCCAACGTCCTGACTTTC. Amino acids: CASGEDSGANVLTF. The rearrangement joins TRBV6-4 to TRBJ2-6; D perhaps matches TRBD2 (6 bases). Germline CDR1 is MRHNA and CDR2 is SNTAGT. V lost 8 bases to trimming and J lost 0 bases, with 8 bases between them. The CDR3 extends over 14 amino acids.

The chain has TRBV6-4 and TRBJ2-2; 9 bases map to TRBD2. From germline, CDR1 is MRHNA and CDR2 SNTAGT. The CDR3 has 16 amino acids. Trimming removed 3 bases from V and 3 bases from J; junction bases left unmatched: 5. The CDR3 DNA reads TGTGCCAGCAGTGAGGGCGCGGGGGGGGACACCGGGGAGCTGTTTTTT. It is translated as CASSEGAGGDTGELFF.

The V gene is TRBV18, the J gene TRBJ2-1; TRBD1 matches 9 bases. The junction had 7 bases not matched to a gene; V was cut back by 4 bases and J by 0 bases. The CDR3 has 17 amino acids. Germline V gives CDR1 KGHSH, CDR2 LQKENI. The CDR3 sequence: CASSLNRDRASYNEQFF. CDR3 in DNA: TGTGCCAGCTCACTGAACCGGGACAGGGCCTCCTACAATGAGCAGTTCTTC.

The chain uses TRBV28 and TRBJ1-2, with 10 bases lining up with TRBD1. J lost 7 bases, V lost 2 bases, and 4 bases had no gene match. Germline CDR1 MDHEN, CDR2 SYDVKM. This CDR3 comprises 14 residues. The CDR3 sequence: CASSLGGQGSGYTF. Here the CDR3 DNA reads TGTGCCAGCAGTTTAGGGGGACAGGGGTCTGGCTACACCTTC.

CDR3: CASSLLTGVSYEQYF. CDR3 nucleotides: TGTGCCAGCAGCTTGTTAACAGGGGTATCGTACGAGCAGTACTTC. The rearrangement uses TRBV5-4 and TRBJ2-5; 7 bases align to TRBD1. The J call is in doubt because the DNA end fits TRBJ2-7 better. CDR3 length: 15 residues. Germline V gives CDR1 SGHNT, CDR2 YYREEE (reference sequence).